This TCR beta chain was observed in a study of cytomegalovirus exposure and HLA in healthy donors. The study sampled nominally healthy donors, though unrecorded immune exposures were likely. This PCR relied on a set of 60 Vbeta primers and 13 Jbeta primers. Some clones are missing from TCRdb's copy, which holds only in-frame ones; the method was immunoSEQ multiplex PCR. The sample includes under 200,000 clones, 79% of them seen just once. CDR3 length: 16 residues. CDR1 and CDR2 (germline): SGHTA, FQGNSA. V lost 0 bases and J lost 4; bases outside the gene matches: 4. The sample taken for sequencing was PBMCs. The rearrangement uses TRBV7-2 and TRBJ2-3; 10 positions agree with TRBD1. The source of this sequence is a male donor in good health and CMV-seropositive. The CDR3 nucleotides are TGTGCCAGCAGCTTAGCGGGGACAGGGGCAGCAGATACGCAGTATTTT. Translating gives CASSLAGTGAADTQYF.